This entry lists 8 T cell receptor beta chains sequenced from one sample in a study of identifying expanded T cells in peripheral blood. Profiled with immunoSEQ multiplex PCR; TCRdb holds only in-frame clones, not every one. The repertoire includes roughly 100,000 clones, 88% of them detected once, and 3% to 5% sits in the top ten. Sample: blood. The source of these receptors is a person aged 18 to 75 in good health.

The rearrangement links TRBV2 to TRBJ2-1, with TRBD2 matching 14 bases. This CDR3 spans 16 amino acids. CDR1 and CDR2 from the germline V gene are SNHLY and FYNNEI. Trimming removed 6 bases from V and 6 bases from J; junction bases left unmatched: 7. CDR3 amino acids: CASSKGLAGGFNEQFF. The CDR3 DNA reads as TGTGCCAGCAGCAAAGGACTAGCGGGGGGTTTCAATGAGCAGTTCTTC.

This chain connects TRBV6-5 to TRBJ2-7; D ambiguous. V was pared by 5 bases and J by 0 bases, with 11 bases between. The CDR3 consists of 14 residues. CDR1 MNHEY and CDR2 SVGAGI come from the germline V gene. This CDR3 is CASSREESSYEQYF. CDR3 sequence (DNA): TGTGCCAGCAGTCGTGAGGAAAGCTCCTACGAGCAGTACTTC.

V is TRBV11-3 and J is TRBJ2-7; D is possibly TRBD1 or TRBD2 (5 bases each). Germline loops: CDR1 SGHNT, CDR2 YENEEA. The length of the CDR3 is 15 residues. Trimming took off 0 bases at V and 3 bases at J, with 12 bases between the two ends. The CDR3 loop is CASSLDGTSHYEQYF. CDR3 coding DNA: TGTGCCAGCAGCTTAGACGGGACCAGCCACTACGAGCAGTACTTC.

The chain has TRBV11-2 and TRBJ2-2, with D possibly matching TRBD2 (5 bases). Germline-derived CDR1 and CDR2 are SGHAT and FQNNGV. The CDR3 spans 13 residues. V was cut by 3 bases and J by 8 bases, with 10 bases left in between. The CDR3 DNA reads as TGTGCCAGCAGCTTCGGTCCGGGAGGGGAGCTGTTTTTT. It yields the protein CASSFGPGGELFF.

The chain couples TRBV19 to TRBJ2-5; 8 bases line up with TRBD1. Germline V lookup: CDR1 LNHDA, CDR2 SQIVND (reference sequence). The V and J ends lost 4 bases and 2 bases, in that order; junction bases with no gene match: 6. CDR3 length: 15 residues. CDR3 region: CASSTGTGVQETQYF. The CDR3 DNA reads TGTGCCAGTAGTACCGGGACAGGAGTTCAAGAGACCCAGTACTTC.

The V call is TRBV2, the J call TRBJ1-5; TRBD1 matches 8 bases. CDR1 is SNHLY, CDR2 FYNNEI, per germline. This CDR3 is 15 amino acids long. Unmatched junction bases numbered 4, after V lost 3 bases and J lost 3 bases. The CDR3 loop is CASSEDRVLNQPQHF. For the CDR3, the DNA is TGTGCCAGCAGTGAGGACAGGGTACTCAATCAGCCCCAGCATTTT.

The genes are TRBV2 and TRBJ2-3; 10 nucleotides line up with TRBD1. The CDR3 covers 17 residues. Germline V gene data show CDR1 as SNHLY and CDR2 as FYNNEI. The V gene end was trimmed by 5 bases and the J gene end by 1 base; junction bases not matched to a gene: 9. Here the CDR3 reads CASSWTGGLVGTDTQYF. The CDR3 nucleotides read TGTGCCAGCAGTTGGACAGGGGGTTTGGTCGGCACAGATACGCAGTATTTT.

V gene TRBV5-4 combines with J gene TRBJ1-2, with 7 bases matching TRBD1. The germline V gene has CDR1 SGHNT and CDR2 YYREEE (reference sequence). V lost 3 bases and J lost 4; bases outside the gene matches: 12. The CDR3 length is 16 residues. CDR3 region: CASSSGQNSRGYGYTF. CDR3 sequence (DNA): TGTGCCAGCAGCTCGGGACAGAACTCCCGGGGCTATGGCTACACCTTC.